The rows below give T cell receptor beta chains drawn from one sample of a study of cytomegalovirus exposure and HLA in healthy donors. Libraries were prepared by immunoSEQ multiplex PCR; TCRdb keeps only in-frame clonotypes and omits some of them. The sample contains some 81,000 clones, roughly 73% of which appear only once. The sequenced sample was PBMCs. Receptors originate from a woman in her 40s in good health and CMV-seropositive. CDR3s leave out the opening cysteine and the closing phenylalanine or tryptophan.

V gene	J gene	CDR3 protein
TRBV5-1	TRBJ1-1	ASSLGASEAF
TRBV29-1	TRBJ1-1	SVRTGQNTEAF
TRBV5-4	TRBJ2-2	ASSLAGTTNTGELF
TRBV4-1	TRBJ2-7	ASSQGATEYYEQY
TRBV7-6	TRBJ2-7	ASSLAEYSYEQY
TRBV18	TRBJ1-6	ASSPLEGLGSPLH
TRBV6-5	TRBJ1-2	ASSHTRTGNYGYT
TRBV4-3	TRBJ1-1	ASSPRTGSTEAF
TRBV7-9	TRBJ2-1	ASSGGGGWF
TRBV2	TRBJ2-3	ASIAGVGTDTQY
TRBV30	TRBJ1-1	AWTEEQGMNTEAF
TRBV6-5	TRBJ1-2	ASRRDRGGGYT
TRBV19	TRBJ1-1	ASERGQGGTEAF
TRBV2	TRBJ1-2	ASTADRGRSGYT
TRBV4-3	TRBJ2-3	ASSQDRGTDTQY
TRBV7-3	TRBJ2-2	ASSPQGLGELF
TRBV7-7	TRBJ1-1	ASSFSIRQVLPEAF
TRBV6-5	TRBJ2-5	ASSSQETQY
TRBV29-1	TRBJ2-1	SAFSGGVDEQF
TRBV4-3	TRBJ1-3	ASSQGSQTGNTIY
TRBV5-1	TRBJ1-1	ASSLTTGTTKRDTEAF
TRBV27	TRBJ1-2	ASSFQGQGSGYGYT
TRBV19	TRBJ1-2	ASSLNRLNGYT
TRBV13	TRBJ1-1	ASSLTGEAF
TRBV2	TRBJ2-5	ASKPGYQETQY
TRBV6-1	TRBJ1-5	ASRPTDQPQH
TRBV15	TRBJ2-3	ATSPGQGGPTDTQY
TRBV5-4	TRBJ1-1	ASSLASGAEAF
TRBV10-3	TRBJ2-1	AISESTASGDRNEQF
TRBV6-5	TRBJ2-5	ASSSLRTQY
TRBV4-1	TRBJ2-3	ASSDTSGRDTDTQY
TRBV14	TRBJ2-7	ASSHPLSRGSSYEQY
TRBV10-2	TRBJ2-2	ASIAQANTGELF
TRBV4-3	TRBJ1-2	ASSQESSHALNYGYT
TRBV6-5	TRBJ1-6	ASSYSRFQGSPLH
TRBV5-1	.	ASSLQGPPYEQY
TRBV2	TRBJ2-1	ASSPKQGIVYNEQF
TRBV5-6	TRBJ2-3	ASSPDWLDTQY
TRBV6-1	TRBJ1-5	ASSEYTNQPQH
TRBV5-1	TRBJ1-3	ASSPGQATGNTIY
TRBV5-1	TRBJ2-7	ASSLDRTRYEQY
TRBV4-3	TRBJ1-5	VSSQAWQYSNQPQH
TRBV6-5	TRBJ2-1	ATTAGGRLGEQF
TRBV5-1	TRBJ2-5	ASSSTRVGQETQY
TRBV27	TRBJ2-3	ASSLNWEREVTDTQY
TRBV6-1	TRBJ2-3	ASSGLAGGHVGTDTQY
TRBV7-8	TRBJ2-1	ASSLVERVEQF
TRBV19	TRBJ2-7	ASSISSGSSYEQY
TRBV5-1	TRBJ2-7	ASSLLQGPYEQY
TRBV9	TRBJ1-4	ASSVGRPPEKLF
TRBV7-2	.	ASSPWDRGSEQY
TRBV7-2	TRBJ1-1	ASSSRRGTVNTEAF
TRBV30	TRBJ1-3	AWARAQENTIY
TRBV10-1	TRBJ2-5	ASSAGQETQY
TRBV6-1	TRBJ1-1	ASTKQGATEAF
TRBV5-1	TRBJ1-1	ASRQNSNTEAF
TRBV11-2	TRBJ2-7	ASSFAGTSLAYEQY